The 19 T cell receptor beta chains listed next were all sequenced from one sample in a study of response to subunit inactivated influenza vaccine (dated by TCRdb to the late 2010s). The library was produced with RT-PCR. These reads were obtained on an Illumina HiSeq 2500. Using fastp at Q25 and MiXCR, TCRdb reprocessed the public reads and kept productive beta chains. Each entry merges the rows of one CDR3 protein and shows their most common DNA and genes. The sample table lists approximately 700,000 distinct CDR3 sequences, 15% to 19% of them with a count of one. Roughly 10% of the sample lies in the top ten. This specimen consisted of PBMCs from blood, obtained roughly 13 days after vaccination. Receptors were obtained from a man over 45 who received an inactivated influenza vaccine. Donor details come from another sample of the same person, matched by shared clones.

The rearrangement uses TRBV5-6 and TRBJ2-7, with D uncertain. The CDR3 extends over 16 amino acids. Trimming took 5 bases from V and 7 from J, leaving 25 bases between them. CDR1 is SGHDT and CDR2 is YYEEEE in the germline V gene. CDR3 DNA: TGTGCCAGCAGTCGCTCTTACGGGTCCGTCGGTCGAGAGCAGTACTTC. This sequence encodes CASSRSYGSVGREQYF.

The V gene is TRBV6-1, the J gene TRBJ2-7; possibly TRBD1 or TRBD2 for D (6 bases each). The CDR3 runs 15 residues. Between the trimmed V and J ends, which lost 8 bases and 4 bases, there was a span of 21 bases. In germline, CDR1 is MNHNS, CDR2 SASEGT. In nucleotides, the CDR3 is TGTGCCAGCGGTCTATTGGGGGGCTCTTCGTACGAGCAGTACTTC. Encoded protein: CASGLLGGSSYEQYF.

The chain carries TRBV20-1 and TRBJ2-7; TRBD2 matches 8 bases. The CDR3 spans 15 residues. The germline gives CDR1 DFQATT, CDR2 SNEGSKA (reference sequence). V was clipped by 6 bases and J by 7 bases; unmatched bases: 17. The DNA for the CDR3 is TGCAGTGCCAAGCGACCGGGACTAGTGGCTAGGGAGCAGTACTTC. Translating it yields CSAKRPGLVAREQYF.

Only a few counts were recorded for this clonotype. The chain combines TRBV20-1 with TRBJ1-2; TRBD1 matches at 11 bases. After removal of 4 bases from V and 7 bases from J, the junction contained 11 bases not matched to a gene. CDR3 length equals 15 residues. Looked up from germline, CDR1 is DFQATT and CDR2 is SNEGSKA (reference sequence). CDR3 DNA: TGCAGTGCTACTCCGGGACAGGGGGTCGGGGGTGGCTACACCTTC. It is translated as CSATPGQGVGGGYTF.

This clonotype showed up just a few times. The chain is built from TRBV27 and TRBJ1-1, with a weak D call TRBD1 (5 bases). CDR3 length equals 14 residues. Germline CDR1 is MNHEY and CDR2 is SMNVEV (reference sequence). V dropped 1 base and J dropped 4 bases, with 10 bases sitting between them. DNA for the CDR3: TGTGCCAGCAGTTTATATAGGGGCCCCACTGAAGCTTTCTTT. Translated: CASSLYRGPTEAFF.

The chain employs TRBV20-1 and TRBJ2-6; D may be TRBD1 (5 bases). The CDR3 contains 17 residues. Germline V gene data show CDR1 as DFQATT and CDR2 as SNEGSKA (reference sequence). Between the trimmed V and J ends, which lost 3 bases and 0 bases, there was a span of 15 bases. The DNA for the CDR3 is TGCAGTGCTAGCCCAGGGATTAGCCTCTCTGGGGCCAACGTCCTGACTTTC. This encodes CSASPGISLSGANVLTF.

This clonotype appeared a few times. In DNA form, the CDR3 reads TGTGCCAGCAGTGACGGACAGCTAGCCAAAAACATTCAGTACTTC. It translates to CASSDGQLAKNIQYF. The chain combines TRBV2 with TRBJ2-4, with D possibly matching TRBD1 (6 bases). This CDR3 comprises 15 residues. Germline CDR1 reads SNHLY; CDR2 reads FYNNEI. The V end lost 3 bases, the J end lost 0 bases, and 9 bases lay between the germline ends.

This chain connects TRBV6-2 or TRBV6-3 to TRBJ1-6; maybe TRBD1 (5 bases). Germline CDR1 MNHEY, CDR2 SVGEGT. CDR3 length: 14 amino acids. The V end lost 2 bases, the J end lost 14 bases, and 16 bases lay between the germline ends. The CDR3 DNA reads TGTGCCAGCAGTTACGCCGGGACCGGGCCGGCCCTCCACTTT. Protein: CASSYAGTGPALHF.

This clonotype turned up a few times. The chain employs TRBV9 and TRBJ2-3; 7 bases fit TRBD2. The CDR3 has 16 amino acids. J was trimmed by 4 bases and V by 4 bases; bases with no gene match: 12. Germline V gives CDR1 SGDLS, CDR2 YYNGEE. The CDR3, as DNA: TGTGCCAGCAGCTTATTAGCGGGCAGTTTAGCAGATACGCAGTATTTT. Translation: CASSLLAGSLADTQYF.

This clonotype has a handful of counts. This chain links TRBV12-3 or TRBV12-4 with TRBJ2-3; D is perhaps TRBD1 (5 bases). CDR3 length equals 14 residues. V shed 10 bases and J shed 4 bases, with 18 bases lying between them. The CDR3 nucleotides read TGTGCCACCGGTACACAGGCTGGGTCAGATACGCAGTATTTT. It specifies CATGTQAGSDTQYF.

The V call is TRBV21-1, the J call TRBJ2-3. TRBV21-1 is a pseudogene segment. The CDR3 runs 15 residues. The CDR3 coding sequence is TGTGCCAGCAGCAAGGACCACAAGGCCACAGATACGCAGTATTTT. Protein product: CASSKDHKATDTQYF.

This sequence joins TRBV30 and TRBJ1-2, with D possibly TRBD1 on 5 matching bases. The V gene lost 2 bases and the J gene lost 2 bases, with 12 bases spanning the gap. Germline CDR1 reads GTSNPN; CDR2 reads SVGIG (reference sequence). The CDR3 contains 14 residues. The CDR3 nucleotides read TGTGCCTGGAGTCATCGGGGGGAGAACTATGGCTACACCTTC. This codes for CAWSHRGENYGYTF.

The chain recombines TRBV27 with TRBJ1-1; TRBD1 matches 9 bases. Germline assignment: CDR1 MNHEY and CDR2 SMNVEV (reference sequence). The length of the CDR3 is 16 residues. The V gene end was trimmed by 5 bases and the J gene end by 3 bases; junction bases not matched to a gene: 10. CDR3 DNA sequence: TGTGCCAGCAGTCCAAGACAGGGGGGCAGATACACTGAAGCTTTCTTT. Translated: CASSPRQGGRYTEAFF.

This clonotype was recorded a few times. The CDR3 here is CASTTADRVATGELFF. The CDR3 nucleotides read TGTGCCAGCACCACCGCAGACAGGGTTGCCACCGGGGAGCTGTTTTTT. V and J are TRBV5-6 and TRBJ2-2; 7 nucleotides match TRBD1. V shed 6 bases and J 4 bases; nucleotides not matched to a gene: 12. The CDR3 runs 16 residues. CDR1 SGHDT and CDR2 YYEEEE come from the germline V gene.

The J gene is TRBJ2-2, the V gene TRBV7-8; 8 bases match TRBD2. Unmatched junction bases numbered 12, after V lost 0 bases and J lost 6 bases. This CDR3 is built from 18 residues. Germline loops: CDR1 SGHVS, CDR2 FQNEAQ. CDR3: CASSLARVVAGLSGELFF. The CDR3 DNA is TGTGCCAGCAGCTTAGCACGTGTGGTAGCGGGGCTCTCCGGGGAGCTGTTTTTT.

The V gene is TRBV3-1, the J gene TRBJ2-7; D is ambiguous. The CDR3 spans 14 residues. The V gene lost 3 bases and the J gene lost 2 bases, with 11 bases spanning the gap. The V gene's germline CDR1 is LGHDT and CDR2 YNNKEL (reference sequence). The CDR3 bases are TGTGCCAGCAGCCACAACTTCTTCCCCTACGAGCAGTACTTC. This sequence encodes CASSHNFFPYEQYF.

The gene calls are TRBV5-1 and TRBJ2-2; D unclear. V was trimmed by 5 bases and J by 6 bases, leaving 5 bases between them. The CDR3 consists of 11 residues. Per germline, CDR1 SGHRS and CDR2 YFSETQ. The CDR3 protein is CASRASGELFF. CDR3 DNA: TGCGCCAGCAGGGCCTCCGGGGAGCTGTTTTTT.

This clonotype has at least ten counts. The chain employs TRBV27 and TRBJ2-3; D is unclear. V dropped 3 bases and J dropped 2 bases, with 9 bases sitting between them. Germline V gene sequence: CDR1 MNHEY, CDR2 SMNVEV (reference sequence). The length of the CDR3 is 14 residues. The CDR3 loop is CASSFLYDTDTQYF. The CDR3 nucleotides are TGTGCCAGCAGTTTCCTCTATGACACAGATACGCAGTATTTT.

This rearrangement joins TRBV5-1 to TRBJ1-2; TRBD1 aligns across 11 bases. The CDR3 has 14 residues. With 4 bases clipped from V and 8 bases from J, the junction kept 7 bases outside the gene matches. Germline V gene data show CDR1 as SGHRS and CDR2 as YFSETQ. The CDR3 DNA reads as TGCGCCAGCAGCGGGACAGGGGGGTCGGAGGGCTACACCTTC. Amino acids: CASSGTGGSEGYTF.